Given below is one T cell receptor (beta chain) in context. Germline CDR1 and CDR2: SGDLS and YYNGEE. There are 13 residues in the CDR3. Trimming cost V 4 bases and J 5 bases, with 12 bases left between them. As handled by the study authors: Amplification with reference gene primers provided the estimates of nucleated cell counts. The table came from immunoSEQ multiplex PCR; TCRdb's copy has only in-frame clones and leaves some out. V, J and clone size derive from that table, while D and trimming were established from the DNA sequence. The data show around 360,000 clones, around 87% seen once. The data were taken from a study of blood T cell repertoires in COVID-19. Study background: From the United States, Italy and Spain came samples of acute and convalescent COVID-19. The analysed material was cDNA or gDNA that came from T cells, B-cell-depleted T cells, or PBMCs.

Enrolment of Seattle patients took place during active infection, and they were followed longitudinally. The sequenced material came from peripheral blood. The gene calls are TRBV9 and TRBJ1-1; D not resolved. The clonotype originates from a woman aged 25-40 years with COVID-19, enrolled during active disease. The CDR3 protein is CASSPTPGTEAFF. CDR3 nucleotides: TGTGCCAGCAGCCCTACTCCCGGGACTGAAGCTTTCTTT.